A selection of T cell receptor beta chains follows, all from one sample in a study of regulatory T cells in long-lasting Graves disease. TCRdb recomputed calls from the multiplex PCR reads with MiXCR, one row per CDR3 protein. The table records more than 400,000 distinct CDR3 sequences, about a sixth of them present only once. The same data also contributed to another study, on T cells in Graves' hyperthyroidism and ophthalmopathy.

Sequencing was performed on peripheral blood mononuclear cells (PBMCs), taken at new diagnosis, from a patient treated with antithyroid drugs. The receptors come from a woman aged 30 to 39 with Graves disease. The CDR3 runs from the conserved cysteine through the conserved F or W. A D gene is named only where the DNA matches it firmly. Clone size, where shown, is once, few, many, or a class for clones that have expanded.

abundance | len | d_gene | j_gene | v_gene | CDR3aa | CDR3nt
many | 14 | . | TRBJ1-1 | TRBV7-9 | CASSFAGGSTEAFF | TGTGCCAGCAGCTTCGCTGGAGGGTCCACTGAAGCTTTCTTT
. | 15 | . | TRBJ1-1 | TRBV4-1 | CASSQEGGLNTEAFF | TGCGCCAGCAGCCAAGAGGGGGGGCTGAACACTGAAGCTTTCTTT
many | 16 | . | TRBJ2-7 | TRBV27 | CASSLSSLGSSYEQYF | TGTGCCAGCAGTTTGTCGAGTTTGGGCAGCTCCTACGAGCAGTACTTC
many | 15 | . | TRBJ2-3 | TRBV4-1 | CASSQDPVNTDTQYF | TGCGCCAGCAGCCAAGATCCCGTGAACACAGATACGCAGTATTTT
. | 14 | . | TRBJ2-3 | TRBV10-3 | CAISSGYSTDTQYF | TGTGCCATCTCGAGCGGTTATAGCACAGATACGCAGTATTTT
few | 15 | . | TRBJ1-6 | TRBV19 | CASMEEFFYNSPLHF | TGTGCCAGTATGGAAGAGTTCTTCTATAATTCACCCCTCCACTTT
many | 12 | . | TRBJ1-1 | TRBV10-3 | CAISDRASEAFF | TGTGCCATCAGTGACAGGGCCTCTGAAGCTTTCTTT
few | 18 | TRBD2 | TRBJ2-1 | TRBV19 | CASSTSGRTTGPDNEQFF | TGTGCCAGTAGTACTAGCGGGAGGACCACGGGCCCGGACAATGAGCAGTTCTTC
. | 14 | . | TRBJ1-2 | TRBV5-5 | CASSLVGGAYGYTF | TGTGCCAGCAGCTTGGTTGGAGGAGCTTATGGCTACACCTTC
. | 13 | . | TRBJ1-2 | TRBV27 | CASSLGERDGYTF | TGTGCCAGCAGTTTAGGGGAAAGGGATGGCTACACCTTC
many | 14 | . | TRBJ2-1 | TRBV27 | CASSLLGPDNEQFF | TGTGCCAGCAGTTTATTGGGACCTGACAATGAGCAGTTCTTC
. | 16 | TRBD1 | TRBJ2-7 | TRBV28 | CPSSWDQNRGAREQYF | TGTCCCAGCAGTTGGGACCAAAACAGGGGCGCGAGGGAGCAGTACTTC
many | 15 | . | TRBJ2-7 | TRBV6-1 | CASSLNIGGTYEQYF | TGTGCCAGCAGTCTAAATATCGGCGGTACCTACGAGCAGTACTTC
many | 15 | TRBD2 | TRBJ2-1 | TRBV5-1 | CASLAEPSSYNEQFF | TGCGCCAGCCTAGCGGAACCGAGCTCCTACAATGAGCAGTTCTTC
. | 15 | . | TRBJ1-4 | TRBV19 | CASRPGTATNEKLFF | TGTGCCAGTAGGCCGGGGACCGCAACTAATGAAAAACTGTTTTTT
. | 13 | . | TRBJ1-2 | TRBV28 | CASSYRAPYGYTF | TGTGCCAGCAGTTACAGGGCACCCTATGGCTACACCTTC
. | 15 | . | TRBJ1-1 | TRBV2 | CASSQGFVEEFEAFF | TGTGCCAGCAGTCAAGGTTTCGTAGAGGAATTTGAAGCTTTCTTT
. | 15 | TRBD2 | TRBJ2-1 | TRBV7-9 | CASSHGRADYNEQFF | TGTGCCAGCAGCCACGGGAGGGCCGATTACAATGAGCAGTTCTTC
many | 13 | TRBD1 | TRBJ2-7 | TRBV30 | CAWRSGQSYEQYF | TGTGCCTGGAGATCGGGACAGTCGTACGAGCAGTACTTC
many | 19 | TRBD2 | TRBJ2-7 | TRBV6-2/TRBV6-3 | CASSYSMWGSSGTSYEQYF | TGTGCCAGCAGTTACTCGATGTGGGGGTCTAGCGGGACCTCCTACGAGCAGTACTTC